The clone carrying this T cell receptor (beta chain) was observed at least ten times. The data originate from a study of CD8+ T cells in alopecia areata. TCR sequencing used cDNA made by reverse transcription of extracted RNA. The table came from immunoSEQ multiplex PCR; TCRdb's copy has only in-frame clones and leaves some out. The repertoire holds approximately 91,000 clones, with about 40% as singletons. Germline CDR1 and CDR2: SGHAT and FQNNGV. The V end lost 0 bases, the J end lost 3 bases, and 6 bases lay between the germline ends. The CDR3 consists of 15 residues. The receptor was derived from a human donor with alopecia areata. The chain uses TRBV11-2 and TRBJ2-6; unclear D gene. Sequenced sample: CD4+ T cells sorted from blood. The CDR3 loop reads CASSLDPGGANVLTF. The DNA of the CDR3 is TGTGCCAGCAGCTTAGACCCAGGTGGGGCCAACGTCCTGACTTTC.